Sequencing of this T cell receptor (beta chain) was carried out in a study of cytomegalovirus exposure and HLA in healthy donors. General study results and limits: The productive fraction for most TCR beta V segments was about 87% or about 30% in an earlier analysis. Relative to the approximately 700-donor mean, N-insertions were reportedly fewer in an Asian-associated ancestry cluster in a later analysis. A missense variant in DCLRE1C was later tied to TCR beta V- and J-gene trimming.

About this clone: Its antigen is not known.

Primers for the PCR totalled 60 Vbeta and 13 Jbeta. Original data processing: In a later analysis, some 10 million of 83 million or so unique beta chains occurred in at least two donors. Clones were sequenced by immunoSEQ multiplex PCR, and TCRdb holds only the in-frame ones, with some missing. The V and J calls and clone size are taken from that table; D and trimming were inferred from the DNA. Found here are about 160,000 clones; the top ten clones hold 1.3%. Germline V lookup: CDR1 SGHNT, CDR2 YYREEE (reference sequence). This CDR3 comprises 15 residues. Deletions cut 4 bases from V and 7 bases from J, with 20 bases between.

The chain couples TRBV5-4 to TRBJ1-1; perhaps TRBD1 as D (5 bases). The sequencing sample was made of PBMCs. The TCR was taken from a woman aged 55 to 70 in good health and CMV-seronegative. The CDR3 coding sequence is TGTGCCAGCAGCGTAGTTCGGAGGGGTTTCGGTGAAGCTTTCTTT. Translation gives CASSVVRRGFGEAFF.